This T cell receptor (beta chain) was captured by sequencing in a study of T cells in women clearing cervical HPV infection. Study-wide context: Cases: HPV16-related CIN3 or worse on histology, a couple of invasive cancers. With HLA typing for only a few women, HLA confounding remains possible.

Each participant carried one incident cervical HPV16 infection only. A word on this clone: The observed sequence ends 3 residues before the CDR3 terminus, with the missing tail filled in from the germline J gene.

immunoSEQ multiplex PCR used an average of about 1.3 ug genomic DNA. TCRdb's copy holds only in-frame clones and misses some; the assay was immunoSEQ multiplex PCR. The listing contains 31,000 or so clones. CDR3 size: 14 residues. Losses at the gene ends were 5 bases for V and 5 bases for J; bases not matched to a gene: 8. Germline loops: CDR1 MNHEY, CDR2 SVGEGT. The chain recombines TRBV6-2 or TRBV6-3 with TRBJ1-1; TRBD1 matches at 7 bases. The receptor was derived from a woman aged 18-70 years with a cervical HPV16 infection that either progressed to CIN3+ or cleared (not recorded which). Input material: blood buffy coat. The CDR3 protein is CASSQTGYGTEAFF. Incomplete CDR3 DNA: TGTGCCAGCAGTCAGACAGGGTACGGTACTGAA.